Presented here are 32 T cell receptor beta chains from one specimen sequenced in a study of blood T cell repertoires in COVID-19. Some clones are missing from TCRdb's copy, which holds only in-frame ones; the method was immunoSEQ multiplex PCR. The sample lists fewer than 300,000 clones, 82% seen once, with less than 4% in the top ten. The sequencing input was peripheral blood. The receptors here all came from a woman younger than 35 with acute or convalescent COVID-19.

This chain connects TRBV12-5 to TRBJ1-2; weak D call: TRBD1 (5 bases). Germline CDR1 reads LGHNT; CDR2 reads FRNRAP. Trimming stripped 1 base from V and 2 bases from J, with 11 bases between. The CDR3 sequence is 15 residues long. The CDR3 is CASGLEAGRNYGYTF. Written as DNA, the CDR3 is TGTGCTAGTGGTTTGGAGGCAGGGAGGAACTATGGCTACACCTTC.

This chain joins TRBV3-1 (or the pseudogene TRBV3-2) and TRBJ2-7, with 7 bases fitting TRBD2. The germline V gene encodes CDR1 LGHDT and CDR2 YNNKEL (reference sequence). This CDR3 comprises 18 residues. With V trimmed by 0 bases and J by 1 base, 12 bases remained unmatched. The chain's CDR3 is CASSQEKSAGWQSYEQYF. The DNA of the CDR3 is TGTGCCAGCAGCCAAGAAAAGTCAGCGGGGTGGCAATCCTACGAGCAGTACTTC.

The chain couples TRBV19 to TRBJ2-1, with D possibly being TRBD1 (6 bases). This CDR3 region has 14 residues. CDR1 is LNHDA, CDR2 SQIVND, per germline (reference sequence). V was pared by 3 bases and J by 7 bases, with 13 bases between. CDR3 residues: CASSISLGGNEQFF. The CDR3 nucleotides are TGTGCCAGTAGTATTTCACTAGGGGGTAATGAGCAGTTCTTC.

CDR3 nucleotides: TGTGCCAGCGGACTATCAACCAGAGTTTCAAGCTCCTACGAGCAGTACTTC. It encodes CASGLSTRVSSSYEQYF. The chain combines TRBV28 with TRBJ2-7; perhaps TRBD2 as D (6 bases). The CDR3 sequence is 17 residues long. CDR1 and CDR2 from the germline V gene are MDHEN and SYDVKM. V shed 8 bases and J shed 0 bases, with 23 bases lying between them.

This rearrangement joins TRBV5-1 to TRBJ2-6, with 9 bases aligning to TRBD1. CDR1 is SGHRS and CDR2 is YFSETQ in the germline V gene. The CDR3 totals 17 residues. Trimming cost V 4 bases and J 1 base; bases outside gene matches: 6. The CDR3 DNA sequence: TGCGCCAGCAGCCCAGCCGGGACAGGGTCTGGGGCCAACGTCCTGACTTTC. It encodes CASSPAGTGSGANVLTF.

The V gene is TRBV6-6, the J gene TRBJ2-7; 9 bases fit TRBD1. Looked up from germline, CDR1 is MNHNY and CDR2 is SVGAGI (reference sequence). Trimming took 10 bases from V and 3 from J; bases not matched to a gene: 13. The CDR3 extends over 15 amino acids. The DNA for the CDR3 is TGTGCCACCAAATACGGGACAGGGAATAACTACGAGCAGTACTTC. It is translated as CATKYGTGNNYEQYF.

V gene TRBV2 combines with J gene TRBJ2-1; D gene uncertain. CDR3 length: 12 residues. Germline V lookup: CDR1 SNHLY, CDR2 FYNNEI. Trimming cost V 1 base and J 8 bases, with 6 bases left between them. CDR3 nucleotide sequence: TGTGCCAGCAGTGAAGTAGCCCATGAGCAGTTCTTC. Translating it yields CASSEVAHEQFF.

V gene TRBV2 combines with J gene TRBJ2-1; 13 bases line up with TRBD2. The trim removed 6 bases at V and 10 bases at J, leaving 12 bases unmatched. CDR1 SNHLY and CDR2 FYNNEI come from the germline V gene. This CDR3 region has 16 residues. The CDR3 region is CASSVGTSGASREQFF. In nucleotides, the CDR3 is TGTGCCAGCAGCGTCGGGACTAGCGGGGCATCGAGGGAGCAGTTCTTC.

V usage is TRBV9 and J usage is TRBJ1-1; 11 nucleotides match TRBD1. The germline V gene encodes CDR1 SGDLS and CDR2 YYNGEE. The CDR3 has 15 amino acids. J lost 6 bases, V lost 4 bases, and 8 bases had no gene match. In DNA, the CDR3 is TGTGCCAGCAGCCCTTGGACAGGGGGCGAGGCTGAAGCTTTCTTT. As protein: CASSPWTGGEAEAFF.

The rearrangement links TRBV6-6 to TRBJ2-3, with D tentatively TRBD1 (6 bases). Deletions cut 4 bases from V and 5 bases from J, with 10 bases between. Germline V CDR1 and CDR2: MNHNY, SVGAGI (reference sequence). The CDR3 is 13 residues long. CDR3 sequence: CASSSPRGDTQYF. In nucleotides, the CDR3 is TGTGCCAGCAGTTCGCCCAGGGGAGATACGCAGTATTTT.

V is TRBV27 and J is TRBJ2-5; 7 nucleotides line up with TRBD2. Germline-derived CDR1 and CDR2 are MNHEY and SMNVEV (reference sequence). V shed 7 bases, J shed 2 bases, and the junction held 10 bases outside the gene matches. The CDR3 sequence is 15 residues long. Here the CDR3 reads CASTWSSGRQETQYF. CDR3 coding DNA: TGTGCCAGCACATGGTCTAGCGGTAGGCAAGAGACCCAGTACTTC.

The chain recombines TRBV14 with TRBJ2-3, with TRBD2 identical over 7 bases. J lost 4 bases, V lost 4 bases, and 5 bases had no gene match. The CDR3 has 14 residues. Germline CDR1 is SGHDN and CDR2 is FVKESK. The CDR3 coding sequence is TGTGCCAGCAGCCCCAGTAGCGGGTCAGATACGCAGTATTTT. Translated: CASSPSSGSDTQYF.

The rearrangement joins TRBV7-6 to TRBJ2-1; TRBD2 matches 8 bases. The CDR3 runs 15 residues. Germline V gives CDR1 SGHVS, CDR2 FNYEAQ. Trimming took 2 bases from V and 4 from J; bases not matched to a gene: 4. CDR3 coding DNA: TGTGCCAGCAGCTTACGGACTAGCAGATACAATGAGCAGTTCTTC. Its protein product is CASSLRTSRYNEQFF. Full variable domain (rest looked up from reference TRBV7-6 and TRBJ2-1): GAGVSQSPRYKVTKRGQDVALRCDPISGHVSLYWYRQALGQGPEFLTYFNYEAQQDKSGLPNDRFSAERPEGSISTLTIQRTEQRDSAMYRCASSLRTSRYNEQFFGPGTRLTVL.

The chain couples TRBV7-6 to TRBJ2-2, with 11 bases aligning to TRBD2. This CDR3 comprises 16 residues. V shed 5 bases, J shed 4 bases, and the junction held 6 bases outside the gene matches. Germline V gene data show CDR1 as SGHVS and CDR2 as FNYEAQ. The CDR3 loop reads CASSPGLAGLTGELFF. Written as DNA, the CDR3 is TGTGCCAGCAGCCCCGGACTAGCGGGCCTCACCGGGGAGCTGTTTTTT.

The chain is built from TRBV7-2 and TRBJ2-5; D possibly corresponds to TRBD2 (6 bases). The CDR3 runs to 15 residues. V lost 0 bases and J 6 bases, leaving 14 bases between the germline ends. Per the germline V gene, CDR1 is SGHTA and CDR2 is FQGNSA. The CDR3 region is CASSLALASVKTQYF. In nucleotides, the CDR3 is TGTGCCAGCAGCTTAGCGCTGGCTAGCGTAAAGACCCAGTACTTC.

This clone has only a few counts. This rearrangement joins TRBV10-3 to TRBJ1-6; possibly TRBD1 for D (5 bases). Trimming cost V 2 bases and J 13 bases, with 27 bases left between them. The CDR3 contains 18 residues. Germline CDR1 and CDR2: ENHRY and SYGVKD. In nucleotides, the CDR3 is TGTGCCATCAGTGAGGGGGGGGGACTGCCGGTGGGAATTTGGCCCCTCCACTTT. Residues: CAISEGGGLPVGIWPLHF.

This chain joins TRBV3-1 (or the pseudogene TRBV3-2) and TRBJ2-1; D is uncertain. Germline CDR1 reads LGHDT; CDR2 reads YNNKEL (reference sequence). V was shortened by 0 bases and J by 3 bases, with 12 bases between the two germline ends. There are 16 residues in the CDR3. CDR3 DNA sequence: TGTGCCAGCAGCCAAGATGGGCTGCTCATCTACAATGAGCAGTTCTTC. Its translation is CASSQDGLLIYNEQFF.

This clone was detected only once. This rearrangement joins TRBV29-1 to TRBJ2-7; weak D call: TRBD1 (5 bases). Germline CDR1 SQVTM, CDR2 ANQGSEA. CDR3 length equals 12 residues. V was cut by 7 bases and J by 5 bases, with 15 bases left in between. The CDR3 loop is CSASDSFDEQYF. The CDR3 coding sequence is TGCAGCGCCTCCGACAGTTTCGACGAGCAGTACTTC.

J is TRBJ1-4 and V is TRBV7-9, with D unresolved. The CDR3 has 15 amino acids. V lost 1 base and J lost 3, with 9 bases in between. Germline CDR1 SEHNR, CDR2 FQNEAQ (reference sequence). CDR3 DNA sequence: TGTGCCAGCAGCTTAGTGGCCAGGCCTAATGAAAAACTGTTTTTT. Translated: CASSLVARPNEKLFF.

The chain is built from TRBV7-2 and TRBJ1-2; D gene uncertain. This CDR3 spans 15 amino acids. Trimming took 1 base from V and 0 from J, leaving 9 bases between them. CDR1 is SGHTA, CDR2 FQGNSA, per germline. Here the CDR3 reads CASSLGRGTNYGYTF. The CDR3, as DNA: TGTGCCAGCAGCTTAGGTCGCGGGACTAACTATGGCTACACCTTC.

The V call is TRBV4-1, the J call TRBJ2-7, with TRBD1 as a possible D gene (6 bases). V lost 0 bases and J 2 bases, leaving 14 bases between the germline ends. Germline V CDR1 and CDR2: MGHRA, YSYEKL. There are 16 residues in the CDR3. The chain's CDR3 is CASSQDNQGSPYEQYF. The CDR3, as DNA: TGCGCCAGCAGCCAAGATAACCAGGGGAGTCCCTACGAGCAGTACTTC.

CDR3 in amino acids: CASSPSQGEVQPQHF. The CDR3 coding sequence is TGTGCCAGCTCACCAAGCCAGGGGGAGGTTCAGCCCCAGCATTTT. The chain uses TRBV18 and TRBJ1-5; TRBD1 aligns across 7 bases. The V and J ends lost 2 bases and 6 bases, in that order; junction bases with no gene match: 7. The CDR3 loop spans 15 amino acids. In germline, CDR1 is KGHSH, CDR2 LQKENI. Full variable domain (missing parts from reference TRBV18 and TRBJ1-5): NAGVMQNPRHLVRRRGQEARLRCSPMKGHSHVYWYRQLPEEGLKFMVYLQKENIIDESGMPKERFSAEFPKEGPSILRIQQVVRGDSAAYFCASSPSQGEVQPQHFGDGTRLSIL.

J is TRBJ2-7 and V is TRBV18; TRBD1 matches 7 bases. This CDR3 spans 14 amino acids. Looked up from germline, CDR1 is KGHSH and CDR2 is LQKENI. Trimming cost V 3 bases and J 4 bases; bases outside gene matches: 6. CDR3 DNA sequence: TGTGCCAGCTCACCGAGCCGACAGGGATACGAGCAGTACTTC. It translates to CASSPSRQGYEQYF. The whole variable domain, remainder taken from reference TRBV18 and TRBJ2-7, is NAGVMQNPRHLVRRRGQEARLRCSPMKGHSHVYWYRQLPEEGLKFMVYLQKENIIDESGMPKERFSAEFPKEGPSILRIQQVVRGDSAAYFCASSPSRQGYEQYFGPGTRLTVT.

The chain has TRBV5-4 and TRBJ2-3; possibly TRBD2 for D (6 bases). The germline V gene has CDR1 SGHNT and CDR2 YYREEE (reference sequence). Between the trimmed V and J ends, which lost 3 bases and 4 bases, there was a span of 15 bases. The CDR3 sequence is 15 residues long. The CDR3 loop is CASSSSGARADTQYF. DNA for the CDR3: TGTGCCAGCAGCTCGTCGGGAGCTCGGGCAGATACGCAGTATTTT.

This clone was detected once. The chain employs TRBV7-8 and TRBJ2-1; D remains unclear. CDR1 SGHVS and CDR2 FQNEAQ come from the germline V gene. This CDR3 spans 15 amino acids. Trimming pared 5 bases from V and 0 bases from J, leaving 11 bases between. DNA for the CDR3: TGTGCCAGCAGCCCTACCGAGAGCTCCTACAATGAGCAGTTCTTC. This sequence encodes CASSPTESSYNEQFF.

This chain joins TRBV6-5 and TRBJ2-5, with D perhaps matching TRBD1 (6 bases). This CDR3 comprises 16 residues. The V gene's germline CDR1 is MNHEY and CDR2 SVGAGI. Trimming pared 0 bases from V and 2 bases from J, leaving 13 bases between. The CDR3 nucleotides are TGTGCCAGCAGTTACTCCACCGGGACAAGACAAGAGACCCAGTACTTC. It is translated as CASSYSTGTRQETQYF.

The V gene is TRBV10-3, the J gene TRBJ2-2, with TRBD1 matching 7 bases. From germline, CDR1 is ENHRY and CDR2 SYGVKD. The trim removed 4 bases at V and 0 bases at J, leaving 8 bases unmatched. The CDR3 loop spans 17 amino acids. The CDR3 is CAISGGSQGANTGELFF. CDR3 nucleotide sequence: TGTGCCATCAGTGGGGGGAGCCAGGGGGCGAACACCGGGGAGCTGTTTTTT.

The chain couples TRBV30 to TRBJ1-6, with 7 bases fitting TRBD1. CDR3 length: 20 amino acids. Germline values: CDR1 GTSNPN, CDR2 SVGIG (reference sequence). J was trimmed by 0 bases and V by 0 bases; bases with no gene match: 14. CDR3 amino acids: CAWSVVRGPLPSSYNSPLHF. CDR3 nucleotides: TGTGCCTGGAGTGTCGTAAGGGGGCCCCTACCGAGCTCCTATAATTCACCCCTCCACTTT. Based on the CDR3 plus reference TRBV30 and TRBJ1-6, the full variable domain is SQTIHQWPATLVQPVGSPLSLECTVEGTSNPNLYWYRQAAGRGLQLLFYSVGIGQISSEVPQNLSASRPQDRQFILSSKKLLLSDSGFYLCAWSVVRGPLPSSYNSPLHFGNGTRLTVT.

The V gene is TRBV3-1 (or the pseudogene TRBV3-2), the J gene TRBJ1-2; weak D call: TRBD1 (6 bases). V shed 0 bases and J shed 6 bases, with 17 bases lying between them. Germline V gene lookup returns CDR1 LGHDT and CDR2 YNNKEL (reference sequence). The length of the CDR3 is 16 residues. In DNA, the CDR3 is TGTGCCAGCAGCCAAGACCCAGGGGTAGTTTTTAATGGCTACACCTTC. It specifies CASSQDPGVVFNGYTF.

The chain recombines TRBV7-9 with TRBJ2-1, with 12 bases matching TRBD2. The CDR3 contains 15 residues. Germline values: CDR1 SEHNR, CDR2 FQNEAQ (reference sequence). V gave up 5 bases and J gave up 6 bases; unmatched junction bases: 5. The CDR3 loop reads CASSHLAGGPNEQFF. For the CDR3, the DNA is TGTGCCAGCAGCCACCTAGCGGGAGGGCCCAATGAGCAGTTCTTC.

The chain combines TRBV6-5 with TRBJ1-5; 8 bases map to TRBD1. V dropped 5 bases and J dropped 4; count of bases not matched to a gene: 4. The CDR3 spans 14 residues. The germline CDR1 and CDR2 sequences are MNHEY and SVGAGI. CDR3 residues: CASSPDRGNQPQHF. In DNA, the CDR3 is TGTGCCAGCAGTCCCGACAGGGGTAATCAGCCCCAGCATTTT.

The chain employs TRBV19 and TRBJ1-1; 9 positions match TRBD1. The V gene's germline CDR1 is LNHDA and CDR2 SQIVND (reference sequence). Trimming took 7 bases from V and 5 from J; bases not matched to a gene: 5. This CDR3 is built from 13 residues. CDR3 in DNA: TGTGCCAGTACCGACAGGGGGTGGACTGAAGCTTTCTTT. It is translated as CASTDRGWTEAFF. The complete variable domain, with remaining parts taken from reference TRBV19 and TRBJ1-1, reads DGGITQSPKYLFRKEGQNVTLSCEQNLNHDAMYWYRQDPGQGLRLIYYSQIVNDFQKGDIAEGYSVSREKKESFPLTVTSAQKNPTAFYLCASTDRGWTEAFFGQGTRLTVV.